This TCR beta chain is drawn from a study of cytomegalovirus exposure and HLA in healthy donors. Findings and limits, study-wide: The authors assumed roughly uniform sequencing depth across donors for presence/absence analyses. A prior analysis recorded that most TCR beta V segments were productive about 90% or about 30% of the time. In all likelihood, a cluster of highly shared sequence variants was a sequencing artifact. A missense variant in DCLRE1C was later tied to TCR beta V- and J-gene trimming.

The PCR was carried out with 60 Vbeta primers and 13 Jbeta primers. The repertoire was sequenced with immunoSEQ multiplex PCR; TCRdb's copy has only in-frame clones and lacks some. The data contain about 130,000 clones, roughly 74% of them singletons. Germline V gives CDR1 MDHEN, CDR2 SYDVKM. The CDR3 extends over 15 amino acids. J was trimmed by 6 bases and V by 6 bases; bases with no gene match: 7. Regarding this clone: Its antigen remains unidentified.

Sequencing input: PBMCs. The gene calls are TRBV28 and TRBJ2-4; 11 bases line up with TRBD1. The receptor's source is a woman in her fifties or sixties in good health and CMV-seropositive. In nucleotides, the CDR3 is TGTGCCAGCAGCCAGGACAGGGGGCATAGAAACATTCAGTACTTC. This gives the protein CASSQDRGHRNIQYF.